Shown below are 23 T cell receptor beta chains from a single sample sequenced in a study of somatic mutations in cytotoxic T cells in rheumatoid arthritis (dated by TCRdb to between 2016 and 2019). The method was the immunoSEQ multiplex PCR assay. Imported from immuneACCESS, the table was reduced by TCRdb to in-frame sequences with V and J called. These copies leave out some clones; in studies compared against another copy, an unresolved V gene accounts for under half, and the cause of the remainder is not known. For this sample the table gives around 15,000 clones, of which 65% to 75% were detected only once. The top ten clones comprise more than 13% of the sample. The specimen was CD8+ T cells sorted from blood. The receptor set was obtained from an adult with rheumatoid arthritis.

The rearrangement joins TRBV6-5 to TRBJ1-6; TRBD1 aligns across 7 bases. J gave up 8 bases and V 7 bases, and 5 bases lay outside the gene matches. This CDR3 is built from 13 residues. Germline V gives CDR1 MNHEY, CDR2 SVGAGI. CDR3 nucleotides: TGTGCCAGCACTCCAGGGGGGGATTCACCCCTCCACTTT. It yields the protein CASTPGGDSPLHF.

This clone was seen just once. The J gene is TRBJ2-1, the V gene TRBV29-1; weak D call: TRBD2 (7 bases). CDR1 is SQVTM and CDR2 is ANQGSEA in the germline V gene. Trimming removed 0 bases at V and 5 bases at J, with 14 bases between. The CDR3 spans 15 residues. DNA for the CDR3: TGCAGCGTTGAAGACTTTCGGGGGGCTAACAATGAGCAGTTCTTC. It codes for CSVEDFRGANNEQFF.

The V call is TRBV7-2, the J call TRBJ2-1; the D gene is possibly TRBD2 (6 bases). V was cut by 7 bases and J by 4 bases, with 20 bases left in between. CDR1 is SGHTA, CDR2 FQGNSA, per germline. This CDR3 region has 16 residues. In nucleotides, the CDR3 is TGTGCCAGCAACCCATTCCACGGCGGGGAGTACAATGAGCAGTTCTTC. Translation: CASNPFHGGEYNEQFF.

This chain connects TRBV25-1 to TRBJ2-3; no clear D. Deletions cut 8 bases from V and 3 bases from J, with 15 bases between. The V gene's germline CDR1 is MGHDK and CDR2 SYGVNS. CDR3 length: 14 amino acids. The CDR3 reads CASGLIELTDTQYF. The CDR3 nucleotides are TGTGCCAGCGGCCTAATTGAGCTAACAGATACGCAGTATTTT.

This clone was recorded a few times. The chain links TRBV4-1 to TRBJ1-1, with D uncertain. The germline V gene has CDR1 MGHRA and CDR2 YSYEKL. V was shortened by 4 bases and J by 3 bases, with 15 bases between the two germline ends. CDR3 length equals 15 residues. This CDR3 is CASSLIVGADTEAFF. The CDR3 DNA is TGCGCCAGCAGCCTGATCGTGGGAGCCGACACTGAAGCTTTCTTT.

The chain combines TRBV6-1 with TRBJ2-1; 8 positions match TRBD2. Germline V gene sequence: CDR1 MNHNS, CDR2 SASEGT. V trimming: 3 bases; J trimming: 7 bases; junction bases outside the gene matches: 11. The CDR3 spans 16 residues. In DNA, the CDR3 is TGTGCCAGCAGTGATTTAGCGGGGACTCTGTTAAATGAGCAGTTCTTC. Translating it yields CASSDLAGTLLNEQFF.

This chain joins TRBV28 and TRBJ2-1; the D gene is possibly TRBD2 (5 bases). Germline V gene lookup returns CDR1 MDHEN and CDR2 SYDVKM. V gave up 4 bases and J gave up 0 bases, with 13 bases separating them. This CDR3 is 16 amino acids long. In DNA form, the CDR3 reads TGTGCCAGCAGTTCCCCGGGGAAGAGCTCCTACAATGAGCAGTTCTTC. It specifies CASSSPGKSSYNEQFF.

V gene TRBV2 combines with J gene TRBJ1-2; 7 bases match TRBD1. V shed 1 base, J shed 9 bases, and the junction held 8 bases outside the gene matches. CDR3 length equals 14 residues. Germline CDR1 SNHLY, CDR2 FYNNEI. The CDR3 protein is CASSEGQGHTSYTF. For the CDR3, the DNA is TGTGCCAGCAGTGAAGGACAGGGACATACGAGCTACACCTTC.

This clone occurred a few times. The J gene is TRBJ2-7, the V gene TRBV29-1; D possibly uses TRBD1 or TRBD2 (5 bases each). The CDR3 sequence is 15 residues long. The germline gives CDR1 SQVTM, CDR2 ANQGSEA. Trimming took off 1 base at V and 2 bases at J, with 15 bases between the two ends. In nucleotides, the CDR3 is TGCAGCGTTGAAGTTCGGGGCCGCAGGGCCTACGAGCAGTACTTC. It is translated as CSVEVRGRRAYEQYF.

The CDR3 DNA sequence: TGTGCCAGCAGTGAAAGGGCAGGTAGCAATCAGCCCCAGCATTTT. It yields the protein CASSERAGSNQPQHF. The rearrangement uses TRBV6-1 and TRBJ1-5; no reliable D call. Trimming took 2 bases from V and 0 from J, leaving 8 bases between them. This CDR3 is built from 15 residues. Looked up from germline, CDR1 is MNHNS and CDR2 is SASEGT.

The chain has TRBV7-9 and TRBJ1-1; D not certain. This CDR3 is built from 14 residues. The germline CDR1 and CDR2 sequences are SEHNR and FQNEAQ (reference sequence). V lost 5 bases to trimming and J lost 1 base, with 11 bases between them. The CDR3 protein is CASSARTENTEAFF. For the CDR3, the DNA is TGTGCCAGCAGCGCCCGGACCGAGAACACTGAAGCTTTCTTT.

The rearrangement uses TRBV27 and TRBJ2-7; weak D call: TRBD1 (6 bases). V was shortened by 4 bases and J by 2 bases, with 12 bases between the two germline ends. The CDR3 length is 14 residues. Per the germline V gene, CDR1 is MNHEY and CDR2 is SMNVEV (reference sequence). CDR3 nucleotide sequence: TGTGCCAGCAGTTCAGGGACACTTCCCTACGAGCAGTACTTC. Translation: CASSSGTLPYEQYF.

This clone appeared a few times. The CDR3 loop is CASSPYLYSNQPQHF. The CDR3 DNA is TGTGCCAGCAGCCCCTACTTATATAGCAATCAGCCCCAGCATTTT. This chain links TRBV27 with TRBJ1-5; the D is unclear. Trimming removed 6 bases from V and 0 bases from J, with 12 bases in between. The CDR3 is 15 residues long. Germline lookup yields CDR1 MNHEY and CDR2 SMNVEV (reference sequence).

The chain couples TRBV7-9 to TRBJ2-7; 10 nucleotides match TRBD2. In germline, CDR1 is SEHNR, CDR2 FQNEAQ (reference sequence). The CDR3 spans 15 residues. The V gene end was trimmed by 5 bases and the J gene end by 3 bases; junction bases not matched to a gene: 7. The CDR3 protein is CASSKSGGEVYEQYF. The CDR3 DNA reads TGTGCCAGCAGCAAAAGCGGGGGGGAAGTCTACGAGCAGTACTTC.

The chain is built from TRBV19 and TRBJ2-7, with D uncertain. Trimming removed 11 bases from V and 2 bases from J, with 16 bases in between. From germline, CDR1 is LNHDA and CDR2 SQIVND (reference sequence). The CDR3 contains 13 residues. CDR3: CAVQDRATYEQYF. The CDR3 bases are TGTGCCGTTCAGGACCGAGCCACCTACGAGCAGTACTTC. Full variable domain (remainder filled in from reference TRBV19 and TRBJ2-7): DGGITQSPKYLFRKEGQNVTLSCEQNLNHDAMYWYRQDPGQGLRLIYYSQIVNDFQKGDIAEGYSVSREKKESFPLTVTSAQKNPTAFYLCAVQDRATYEQYFGPGTRLTVT.

In this sample, this clone turned up once. V usage is TRBV5-6 and J usage is TRBJ1-4; D not certain. With 2 bases removed from V and 7 bases from J, the gap between germline ends came to 12 bases. From germline, CDR1 is SGHDT and CDR2 YYEEEE. The CDR3 runs 14 residues. The CDR3 sequence is CASSFTDDVEKLFF. CDR3 in DNA: TGTGCCAGCAGCTTTACTGATGATGTTGAAAAACTGTTTTTT. The whole variable domain, remainder taken from reference TRBV5-6 and TRBJ1-4, is DAGVTQSPTHLIKTRGQQVTLRCSPKSGHDTVSWYQQALGQGPQFIFQYYEEEERQRGNFPDRFSGHQFPNYSSELNVNALLLGDSALYLCASSFTDDVEKLFFGSGTQLSVL.

This chain uses TRBV6-5 with TRBJ2-5; TRBD2 agrees at 8 bases. The V segment lost 4 bases and the J segment 5 bases; nucleotides outside the gene matches: 9. The V gene's germline CDR1 is MNHEY and CDR2 SVGAGI. There are 15 residues in the CDR3. The CDR3 DNA is TGTGCCAGCAGTTCAGCCGGGGGGGCACAGGAGACCCAGTACTTC. It codes for CASSSAGGAQETQYF.

The V call is TRBV18, the J call TRBJ2-3; the D is unclear. CDR3 length: 15 amino acids. Trimming took 5 bases from V and 0 from J, leaving 12 bases between them. Looked up from germline, CDR1 is KGHSH and CDR2 is LQKENI. The CDR3 DNA is TGTGCCAGCTCAGCGGACGGCCCGAGCACAGATACGCAGTATTTT. This sequence encodes CASSADGPSTDTQYF.

The rearrangement joins TRBV19 to TRBJ2-2; 9 bases align to TRBD2. V shed 5 bases, J shed 5 bases, and the junction held 3 bases outside the gene matches. Per the germline V gene, CDR1 is LNHDA and CDR2 is SQIVND (reference sequence). This CDR3 contains 14 residues. The CDR3 DNA sequence: TGTGCCAGTAGTGGCGGGAGGGGTACCGGGGAGCTGTTTTTT. Amino acid sequence: CASSGGRGTGELFF.

The V call is TRBV30, the J call TRBJ1-1; possibly TRBD1 for D (5 bases). This CDR3 comprises 12 residues. The V gene lost 3 bases and the J gene lost 10 bases, with 15 bases spanning the gap. Germline CDR1 reads GTSNPN; CDR2 reads SVGIG (reference sequence). The CDR3 region has the DNA TGTGCCTGGAGCGTCGAGGGGCTTGTAGCTTTCTTT. Translating gives CAWSVEGLVAFF.

This clone was counted a few times. This chain connects TRBV4-1 to TRBJ1-5, with D perhaps TRBD1 (6 bases). The CDR3 covers 16 residues. Germline loops: CDR1 MGHRA, CDR2 YSYEKL. The V and J ends lost 3 bases and 1 base respectively, with 13 bases between them. CDR3 DNA: TGCGCCAGCAGCCATAAGGGGGTTGGCAGCAATCAGCCCCAGCATTTT. Translation gives CASSHKGVGSNQPQHF.

V is TRBV13 and J is TRBJ2-1, with D perhaps matching TRBD1 (6 bases). The CDR3 has 13 residues. The germline gives CDR1 PRHDT, CDR2 FYEKMQ (reference sequence). V dropped 5 bases and J dropped 6 bases, with 11 bases sitting between them. The CDR3, as DNA: TGTGCCAGCAGCCCCGGGGACATCAATGAGCAGTTCTTC. The encoded protein is CASSPGDINEQFF.

The chain combines TRBV7-9 with TRBJ1-4; D remains unclear. The CDR3 extends over 15 amino acids. The V end lost 0 bases, the J end lost 8 bases, and 13 bases lay between the germline ends. In germline, CDR1 is SEHNR, CDR2 FQNEAQ (reference sequence). In nucleotides, the CDR3 is TGTGCCAGCAGCTTAGCCGAGGGATTTTACGAAAAACTGTTTTTT. Its translation is CASSLAEGFYEKLFF.